The subject of this entry is one TCR beta chain. It lacks a known antigen. Base-call qualities are not available, and no considerably larger clone is one nucleotide away. The sample originates from a study of T cell repertoires in cytomegalovirus infection (dated by TCRdb to the late 2010s). Turning to the overall study: Donor HLA type was relevant to the analysis, as public TCR beta signatures indicated carriage of CMV infection together with the matching HLA type. What the work shows at the level of the full study, not this receptor alone: In both this cohort and an independent cohort of under 450 donors, the cumulative frequency of public TCR beta family members distinguished carriers of CMV infection plus the relevant HLA type. The ex vivo response was dominated by HLA-C-restricted CMV-specific TCR beta clonotypes, which also provided the single most frequent clonotype in two of eight donors.

The listed sequencing device is Illumina HiSeq 1500. TCRdb reworked the public reads: Q25 trimming with fastp, MiXCR clone assembly, productive beta chains retained. For every CDR3 protein sequence, its rows merge into one entry that carries the most common genes and DNA. For this sample the table gives around 450,000 distinct CDR3 sequences, of which approximately 30% were detected only once. 12% to 15% of the sample comes from the top ten. The receptor was derived from a human donor in good health (CMV status not recorded). Some clones in this sample may be carry-over from other donors' samples. Sequences were obtained from PBMCs.

The DNA sequence is given as TGTGCCAGCAGTGAATCTGGAGGGCGGTTCAACGAGCAGTACTTC. It codes for CASSESGGRFNEQYF. This sequence uses TRBV2 and TRBJ2-7; 6 matching bases give a weak D call of TRBD2. Including cysteine and phenylalanine, the CDR3 has 15 amino acids. Only the CDR3 portion is preserved as DNA: 45 bases, with reading frame beginning at the first base. As encoded in the germline V gene, CDR1 is SNHLY while CDR2 is FYNNEI. The V and J ends are trimmed by 2 bases and 5 bases, leaving 16 bases between them.